The subject of this entry is one TCR beta chain. The data stem from a study of radiation and T cells in renal cell carcinoma. Generated by immunoSEQ multiplex PCR, the TCRdb table keeps only in-frame clones and is missing some. The table has 97,000 or so clones, around 84% seen once. Stated time point: blood 4 weeks post-SBRT, at nephrectomy. Treatment denoted: 15 Gy SBRT to primary tumor, nephrectomy 4 weeks later. V shed 4 bases and J 2 bases; nucleotides not matched to a gene: 4. CDR3 size: 14 residues. Germline V CDR1 and CDR2: SGHAT, FQDESV (reference sequence). The source material was blood, sampled from a patient whose treatment included radiotherapy and nephrectomy. The receptor's source is a man aged 55 to 70 with renal cell carcinoma. The gene calls are TRBV11-1 and TRBJ2-7, with 8 bases that match TRBD1. The CDR3, as DNA: TGTGCCAGCAGCTCCGGACAGGGCCCCTACGAGCAGTACTTC. Encoded protein: CASSSGQGPYEQYF.